This TCR beta chain was sequenced during a study of technical replicates of blood from a handful of donors. This CDR3 region has 14 residues. Trimming at V came to 4 bases and at J to 7 bases, leaving 5 bases not matched to a gene. Looked up from germline, CDR1 is SGHDN and CDR2 is FVKESK. Data came from immunoSEQ multiplex PCR; TCRdb stores just in-frame clones and leaves some out. The sample has roughly 76,000 clones, 94% seen once. This rearrangement joins TRBV14 to TRBJ2-5; the match to TRBD2 covers 11 bases. The source is a human donor in good health. The sequencing input was T cells isolated from PBMCs. In DNA form, the CDR3 reads TGTGCCAGCAGCCCGCCGGGACTAGCGGTGACCCAGTACTTC. This codes for CASSPPGLAVTQYF.